This T cell receptor beta chain stems from a study of cytomegalovirus exposure and HLA in healthy donors. General observations from the study: Cytomegalovirus-associated status was assigned to some 180 TCR beta chains. A few CMV-associated chains proved CMV antigen-specific in vitro. According to reports, the classifier identified cytomegalovirus status with high specificity and sensitivity.

The repertoire was sequenced with immunoSEQ multiplex PCR; TCRdb's copy has only in-frame clones and lacks some. The sample shows 100,000 to 150,000 clones, roughly 89% of them seen only once. The CDR3 totals 13 residues. Losses at the gene ends were 5 bases for V and 10 bases for J; bases not matched to a gene: 9. CDR1 is SEHNR, CDR2 FQNEAQ, per germline (reference sequence). For this clone: Its antigen is unidentified.

Material for sequencing was PBMCs. The receptor was derived from a woman aged 18-30 years in good health and CMV-seronegative. V and J are TRBV7-9 and TRBJ1-1, with TRBD1 matching over 8 bases. The CDR3 reads CASSLSTGEVAFF. The CDR3 nucleotides are TGTGCCAGCAGCCTTTCGACAGGGGAAGTAGCTTTCTTT.